The T cell receptor beta chain described here comes from a study of OX40 agonist ivuxolimab in advanced cancers. V lost 3 bases and J 2 bases, leaving 10 bases between the germline ends. The CDR3 has 14 amino acids. Germline CDR1 KGHSH, CDR2 LQKENI. This clone was seen just once. Its antigen is as yet unknown. Study-wide findings and caveats: Clonal expansion by week 6 occurred in CD4+ and CD8+ blood T cells (at 0.1 to 3.0 mg/kg).

TCRdb keeps only in-frame clones here, not all; method: immunoSEQ multiplex PCR. The sample records nearly 85,000 clones, approximately 82% being singletons. Sequencing used CD4+ or CD8+ T cells sorted from blood, obtained in a trial of the OX40 agonist ivuxolimab. This chain uses TRBV18 with TRBJ2-5; D uncertain. The source of this sequence is an adult with an advanced solid tumor such as melanoma, head and neck, liver or kidney cancer. CDR3 amino acids: CASSPLGPQETQYF. DNA of the CDR3: TGTGCCAGCTCACCGCTAGGTCCACAAGAGACCCAGTACTTC.